This T cell receptor (beta chain) is drawn from a study of blood T cell repertoires in COVID-19. Study context: Samples came from the United States, Italy and Spain, spanning acute and convalescent COVID-19. PBMCs, B-cell-depleted T cells, or T cells were the source of the cDNA or gDNA that made up the material.

CDR3 length: 16 residues. Germline loops: CDR1 LGHDT, CDR2 YNNKEL (reference sequence). J gave up 10 bases and V 0 bases, and 9 bases lay outside the gene matches. As originally analysed: The assay estimated nucleated cells by amplifying reference gene primers. Measured with immunoSEQ multiplex PCR; TCRdb has only the in-frame clones, and not every one. That table supplies the V and J calls and clone size; D and trimming were determined from the DNA. This sample has about 110,000 clones, with more than 60% found just once. The sequencing sample was made of peripheral blood. The chain uses TRBV3-1 (or the pseudogene TRBV3-2) and TRBJ1-4; 9 nucleotides line up with TRBD1. This TCR was sampled from a man aged 65-85 years with active or convalescent COVID-19. The CDR3 nucleotides read TGTGCCAGCAGCCAAGAGGGGGGACAGGGTTTCGTAAAACTGTTTTTT. Encoded protein: CASSQEGGQGFVKLFF.